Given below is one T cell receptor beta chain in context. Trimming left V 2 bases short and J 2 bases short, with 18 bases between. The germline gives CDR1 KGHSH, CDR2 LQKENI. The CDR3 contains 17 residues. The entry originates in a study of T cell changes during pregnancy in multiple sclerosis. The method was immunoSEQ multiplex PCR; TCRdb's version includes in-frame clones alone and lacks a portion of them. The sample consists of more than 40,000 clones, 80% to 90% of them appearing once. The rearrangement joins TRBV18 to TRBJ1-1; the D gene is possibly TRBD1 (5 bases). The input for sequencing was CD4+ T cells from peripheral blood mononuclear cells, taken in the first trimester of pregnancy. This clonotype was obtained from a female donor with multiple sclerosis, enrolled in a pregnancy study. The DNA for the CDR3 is TGTGCCAGCTCACCAGTTCGACAGCGGGAGACTAACACTGAAGCTTTCTTT. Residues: CASSPVRQRETNTEAFF.